What follows describes a single TCR beta chain. This sample is drawn from a study of cytomegalovirus exposure and HLA in healthy donors. CDR3 length: 11 residues. Germline V gene lookup returns CDR1 SQVTM and CDR2 ANQGSEA. The V gene lost 8 bases and the J gene lost 4 bases, with 10 bases spanning the gap. Produced via immunoSEQ multiplex PCR; TCRdb's table is partial and in-frame only. This table has under 130,000 clones, roughly nine tenths appearing once. Material: PBMCs. The receptor comes from a woman aged 18-35 years in good health and CMV-seropositive. The chain uses TRBV29-1 and TRBJ2-3; perhaps TRBD1 as D (6 bases). CDR3 DNA sequence: TGCAGCTCCAAGGGGGCAGATACGCAGTATTTT. It codes for CSSKGADTQYF.